A selection of T cell receptor beta chains follows, all from one sample in a study of blood T cell repertoires in COVID-19. Repertoires were generated with immunoSEQ multiplex PCR, while TCRdb's copy carries only in-frame clones and drops some. The table has 330,000 or so clones, roughly 87% seen once; the top ten hold 3.5% to 4%. Input material: peripheral blood. Receptor source: a woman aged 55-75 years with COVID-19, enrolled during active disease. CDR3s include the opening cysteine and the closing phenylalanine or tryptophan. The order of the fields is V gene, clone size, D gene, J gene, CDR3 protein, CDR3 DNA. The D gene is left open where the match is weak. The listing skips clone size in some rows; elsewhere it reads once, few, many or a size class.

TRBV5-1	once	NA	TRBJ2-7	CASSLVGESYEQYF	TGCGCCAGCAGCTTGGTGGGAGAATCCTACGAGCAGTACTTC
TRBV18	NA	TRBD1	TRBJ1-5	CASSAGTGDSNQPQHF	TGTGCCAGCTCAGCCGGGACAGGGGATAGCAATCAGCCCCAGCATTTT
TRBV5-1	NA	TRBD2	TRBJ2-1	CASSTVAGSYNEQFF	TGCGCCAGCAGCACTGTAGCGGGGAGCTACAATGAGCAGTTCTTC
TRBV5-1	NA	TRBD1	TRBJ1-3	CASSLWTGDSGNTIYF	TGCGCCAGCAGCTTATGGACAGGGGACTCTGGAAACACCATATATTTT
TRBV28	NA	NA	TRBJ1-1	CASNTARRSEAFF	TGTGCCAGCAATACAGCTCGGAGGTCTGAAGCTTTCTTT
TRBV6-5	NA	TRBD2	TRBJ2-1	CASSYLLAGGSNEQFF	TGTGCCAGCAGTTACCTACTAGCGGGGGGGTCAAATGAGCAGTTCTTC
TRBV5-1	NA	NA	TRBJ2-1	CASSLGVSSYNEQFF	TGCGCCAGCAGCTTAGGGGTGAGCTCCTACAATGAGCAGTTCTTC
TRBV7-2	NA	NA	TRBJ2-1	CASQGGVEQFF	TGTGCCAGCCAAGGGGGGGTTGAGCAGTTCTTC
TRBV19	NA	NA	TRBJ1-2	CASSKLPGRGANYGYTF	TGTGCCAGTAGTAAACTTCCAGGAAGGGGTGCTAACTATGGCTACACCTTC
TRBV7-2	NA	TRBD2	TRBJ2-5	CASSSGGASETQYF	TGTGCCAGCAGTTCCGGGGGGGCCAGTGAGACCCAGTACTTC
TRBV5-1	NA	NA	TRBJ1-2	CASSSHQTYGYTF	TGCGCCAGCAGTTCCCACCAAACTTATGGCTACACCTTC
TRBV29-1	NA	NA	TRBJ1-3	CSVRTDGRNTIYF	TGCAGCGTTCGGACTGACGGTCGAAACACCATATATTTT
TRBV9	once	NA	TRBJ1-1	CASSVVPGAEAFF	TGTGCCAGCAGCGTAGTACCCGGGGCTGAAGCTTTCTTT
TRBV6-1	NA	TRBD1	TRBJ1-2	CASSEIDRVDGYTF	TGTGCCAGCAGTGAAATTGACAGGGTTGATGGCTACACCTTC
TRBV5-6	NA	TRBD1	TRBJ1-2	CASSWDRGNYGYTF	TGTGCCAGCAGCTGGGACAGGGGGAACTATGGCTACACCTTC
TRBV27	NA	TRBD2	TRBJ2-7	CASSSGTKNYEQYF	TGTGCCAGCAGTTCCGGGACTAAGAACTACGAGCAGTACTTC
TRBV7-2	NA	NA	TRBJ2-1	CASSAPGAYNEQFF	TGTGCCAGCAGTGCCCCCGGGGCCTACAATGAGCAGTTCTTC
TRBV5-4	NA	TRBD2	TRBJ2-5	CASSLSGRKTQYF	TGTGCCAGCAGCTTAAGCGGGAGAAAGACCCAGTACTTC
TRBV5-6	few	TRBD1	TRBJ1-6	CASSLGQGLNSPLHF	TGTGCCAGCAGCTTGGGACAGGGTTTAAATTCACCCCTCCACTTT
TRBV14	NA	NA	TRBJ1-1	CASSQLVSLNRGGSDTEAFF	TGTGCCAGCAGCCAACTTGTATCATTAAACCGGGGGGGATCCGACACTGAAGCTTTCTTT
TRBV5-4	NA	NA	TRBJ1-1	CASSLGGGTEAFF	TGTGCCAGCAGCTTAGGGGGGGGAACTGAAGCTTTCTTT
TRBV30	NA	NA	TRBJ1-1	CAWVSGYINTEAFF	TGTGCCTGGGTCTCAGGATACATTAACACTGAAGCTTTCTTT
TRBV30	NA	NA	TRBJ1-1	CAWRTDLNTEAFF	TGTGCCTGGAGGACTGACTTGAACACTGAAGCTTTCTTT
TRBV6-6	NA	NA	TRBJ1-5	CASSYSSRGGNQPQHF	TGTGCCAGCAGTTACTCGTCCCGGGGTGGGAATCAGCCCCAGCATTTT
TRBV4-2	NA	TRBD2	TRBJ2-7	CASSQDQTSGFYEQYF	TGTGCCAGCAGCCAAGATCAGACTAGCGGATTTTACGAGCAGTACTTC
TRBV27	NA	TRBD2	TRBJ2-7	CASSSRLAGDKVPYEQYF	TGTGCCAGCAGTTCCAGACTAGCGGGGGATAAGGTGCCCTACGAGCAGTACTTC
TRBV18	NA	NA	TRBJ1-1	CASSHDRNTEAFF	TGTGCCAGCTCACATGACAGGAACACTGAAGCTTTCTTT
TRBV19	few	NA	TRBJ2-2	CASSIQAPGELFF	TGTGCCAGTAGTATTCAGGCGCCCGGGGAGCTGTTTTTT
TRBV11-2	NA	NA	TRBJ2-4	CASSPRQGLGGGNIQYF	TGTGCCAGCAGCCCGCGACAAGGGTTGGGCGGAGGGAACATTCAGTACTTC
TRBV29-1	NA	NA	TRBJ1-2	CSPPGGKRAHYGYTF	TGCAGCCCCCCTGGAGGGAAGAGGGCGCACTATGGCTACACCTTC
TRBV11-2	NA	TRBD1	TRBJ2-2	CASSPGQGPTGELFF	TGTGCCAGCAGCCCGGGACAGGGCCCCACCGGGGAGCTGTTTTTT
TRBV2	NA	NA	TRBJ2-3	CASSEQGTADTQYF	TGTGCCAGCAGTGAACAGGGGACGGCAGATACGCAGTATTTT
TRBV7-9	once	NA	TRBJ1-2	CASWNQGGRYYGYTF	TGTGCCAGCTGGAACCAGGGTGGTCGCTACTATGGCTACACCTTC
TRBV29-1	NA	TRBD1	TRBJ2-7	CSVQGANYEQYF	TGCAGCGTACAGGGGGCCAACTACGAGCAGTACTTC
TRBV6-5	NA	NA	TRBJ2-5	CASSYSWGRQETQYF	TGTGCCAGCAGTTACTCCTGGGGGCGGCAAGAGACCCAGTACTTC
TRBV12-3/TRBV12-4	NA	NA	TRBJ1-2	CASSPGDGYTF	TGTGCCAGCAGTCCAGGGGACGGCTACACCTTC
TRBV7-9	few	NA	TRBJ1-1	CASSLGGKTEAFF	TGTGCCAGCAGCCTGGGGGGAAAGACTGAAGCTTTCTTT
TRBV10-1	NA	NA	TRBJ1-6	CASSFQQNSPLHF	TGCGCCAGCAGCTTTCAACAGAATTCACCCCTCCACTTT
TRBV28	NA	TRBD1	TRBJ1-2	CASDEDRVGGYTF	TGTGCCAGCGATGAAGACAGGGTCGGAGGCTACACCTTC
TRBV27	NA	TRBD1	TRBJ1-2	CASSSSEGQGARGYTF	TGTGCCAGCAGTTCATCCGAAGGACAGGGGGCGAGAGGCTACACCTTC
TRBV5-4	once	TRBD2	TRBJ2-5	CASSRTSGGAGETQYF	TGTGCCAGCAGCCGGACTAGCGGGGGGGCCGGGGAGACCCAGTACTTC
TRBV4-1	NA	TRBD1	TRBJ2-2	CASSSGTGITGELFF	TGCGCCAGCAGTTCCGGGACAGGGATCACCGGGGAGCTGTTTTTT
TRBV9	NA	TRBD2	TRBJ2-1	CASSVVPRGTYNEQFF	TGTGCCAGCAGCGTAGTTCCGCGGGGGACTTACAATGAGCAGTTCTTC
TRBV5-6	few	NA	TRBJ1-1	CASSSRGEAFF	TGTGCCAGCAGCTCCAGGGGTGAAGCTTTCTTT
TRBV4-2	NA	NA	TRBJ1-3	CASSQGASGNTIYF	TGTGCCAGCAGCCAAGGGGCCTCCGGAAACACCATATATTTT
TRBV7-2	NA	NA	TRBJ1-3	CASSRVGGNTIYF	TGTGCCAGCAGCCGGGTTGGTGGAAACACCATATATTTT
TRBV15	few	NA	TRBJ2-7	CATSKGGLAGEQYF	TGTGCCACCAGCAAGGGCGGGCTAGCCGGCGAGCAGTACTTC
TRBV30	NA	TRBD1	TRBJ2-7	CAADSGQGYEQYF	TGTGCCGCCGATTCGGGACAGGGCTACGAGCAGTACTTC